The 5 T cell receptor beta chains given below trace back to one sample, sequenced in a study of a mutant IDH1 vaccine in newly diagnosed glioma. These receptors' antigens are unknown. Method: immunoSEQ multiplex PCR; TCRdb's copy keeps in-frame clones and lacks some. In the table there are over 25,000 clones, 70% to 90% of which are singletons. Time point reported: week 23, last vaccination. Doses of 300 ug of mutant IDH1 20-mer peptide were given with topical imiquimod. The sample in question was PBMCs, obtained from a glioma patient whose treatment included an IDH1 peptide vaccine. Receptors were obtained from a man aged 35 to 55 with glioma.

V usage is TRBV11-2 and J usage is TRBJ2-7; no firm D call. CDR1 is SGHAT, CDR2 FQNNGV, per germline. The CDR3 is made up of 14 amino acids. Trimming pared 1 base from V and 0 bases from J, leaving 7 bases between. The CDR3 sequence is CASSLGAVSYEQYF. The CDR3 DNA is TGTGCCAGCAGCTTAGGGGCAGTCTCCTACGAGCAGTACTTC.

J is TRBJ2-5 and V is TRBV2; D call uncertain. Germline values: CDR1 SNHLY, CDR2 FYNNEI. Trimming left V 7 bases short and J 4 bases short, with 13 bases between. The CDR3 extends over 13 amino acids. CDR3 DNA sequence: TGTGCCAGCATTTTTTTAGGACGAGAGACCCAGTACTTC. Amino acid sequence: CASIFLGRETQYF.

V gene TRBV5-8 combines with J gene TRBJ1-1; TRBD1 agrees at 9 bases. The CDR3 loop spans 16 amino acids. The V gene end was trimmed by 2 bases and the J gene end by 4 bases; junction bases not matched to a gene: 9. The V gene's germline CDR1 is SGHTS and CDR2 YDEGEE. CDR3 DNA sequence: TGTGCCAGCAGCTTACAGGGGGCGAAGATAAGCACTGAAGCTTTCTTT. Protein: CASSLQGAKISTEAFF.

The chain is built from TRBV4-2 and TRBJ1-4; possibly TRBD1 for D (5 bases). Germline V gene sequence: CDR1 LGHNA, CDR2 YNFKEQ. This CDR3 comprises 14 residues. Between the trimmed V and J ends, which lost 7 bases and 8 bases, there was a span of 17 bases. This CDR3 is CASKWDSGKEKLFF. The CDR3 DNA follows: TGTGCCAGCAAATGGGACTCCGGGAAGGAAAAACTGTTTTTT.

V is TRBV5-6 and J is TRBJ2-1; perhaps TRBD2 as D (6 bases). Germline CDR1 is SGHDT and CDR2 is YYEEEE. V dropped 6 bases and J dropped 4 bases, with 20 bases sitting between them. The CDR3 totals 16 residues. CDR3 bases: TGTGCCAGCACATGGGGTTGGGGGGTTACTTACAATGAGCAGTTCTTC. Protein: CASTWGWGVTYNEQFF.